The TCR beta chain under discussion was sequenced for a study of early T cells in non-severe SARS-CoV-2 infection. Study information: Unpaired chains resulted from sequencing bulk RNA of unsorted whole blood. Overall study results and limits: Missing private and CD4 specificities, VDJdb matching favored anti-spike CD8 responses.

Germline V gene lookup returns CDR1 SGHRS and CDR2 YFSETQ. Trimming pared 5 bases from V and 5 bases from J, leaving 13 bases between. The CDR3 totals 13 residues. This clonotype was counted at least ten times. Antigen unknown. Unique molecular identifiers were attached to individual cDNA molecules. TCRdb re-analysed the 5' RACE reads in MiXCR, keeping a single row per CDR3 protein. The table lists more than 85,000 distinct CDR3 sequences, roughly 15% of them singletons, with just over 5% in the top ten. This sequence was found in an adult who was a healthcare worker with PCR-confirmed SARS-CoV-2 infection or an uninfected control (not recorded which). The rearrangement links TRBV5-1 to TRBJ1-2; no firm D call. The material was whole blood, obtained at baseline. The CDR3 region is CASRRTVLYGYTF. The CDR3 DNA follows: TGCGCCAGCAGACGGACCGTCCTTTATGGCTACACCTTC. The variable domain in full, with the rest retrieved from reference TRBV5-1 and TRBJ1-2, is KAGVTQTPRYLIKTRGQQVTLSCSPISGHRSVSWYQQTPGQGLQFLFEYFSETQRNKGNFPGRFSGRQFSNSRSEMNVSTLELGDSALYLCASRRTVLYGYTFGSGTRLTVV.